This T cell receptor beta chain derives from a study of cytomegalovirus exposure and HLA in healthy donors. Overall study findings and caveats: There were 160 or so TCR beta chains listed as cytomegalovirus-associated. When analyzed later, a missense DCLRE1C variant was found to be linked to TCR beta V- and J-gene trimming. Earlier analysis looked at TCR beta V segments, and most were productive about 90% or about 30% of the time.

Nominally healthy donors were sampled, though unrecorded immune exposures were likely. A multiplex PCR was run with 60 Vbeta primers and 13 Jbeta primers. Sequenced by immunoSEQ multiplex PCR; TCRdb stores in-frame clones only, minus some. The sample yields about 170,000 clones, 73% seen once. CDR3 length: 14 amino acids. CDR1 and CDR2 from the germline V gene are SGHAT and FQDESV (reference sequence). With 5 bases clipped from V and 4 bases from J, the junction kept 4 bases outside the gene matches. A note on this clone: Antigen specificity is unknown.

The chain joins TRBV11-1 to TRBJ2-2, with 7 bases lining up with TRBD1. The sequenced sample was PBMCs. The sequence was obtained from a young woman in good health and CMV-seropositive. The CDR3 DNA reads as TGTGCCAGCAGCGCGACAGGGTTCACCGGGGAGCTGTTTTTT. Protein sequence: CASSATGFTGELFF.